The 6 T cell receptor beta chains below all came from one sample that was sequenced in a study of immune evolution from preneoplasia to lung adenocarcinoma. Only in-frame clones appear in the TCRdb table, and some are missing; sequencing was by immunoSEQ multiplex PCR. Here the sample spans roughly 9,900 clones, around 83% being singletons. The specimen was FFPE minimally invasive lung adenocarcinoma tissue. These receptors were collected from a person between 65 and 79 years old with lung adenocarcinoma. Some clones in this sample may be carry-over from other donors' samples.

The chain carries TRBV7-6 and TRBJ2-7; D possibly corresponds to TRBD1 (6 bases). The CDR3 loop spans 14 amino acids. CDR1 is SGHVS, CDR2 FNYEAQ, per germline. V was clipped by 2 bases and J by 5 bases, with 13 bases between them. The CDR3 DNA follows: TGTGCCAGCAGCTTAAGGCAGGGGATTGACGAGCAGTACTTC. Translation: CASSLRQGIDEQYF.

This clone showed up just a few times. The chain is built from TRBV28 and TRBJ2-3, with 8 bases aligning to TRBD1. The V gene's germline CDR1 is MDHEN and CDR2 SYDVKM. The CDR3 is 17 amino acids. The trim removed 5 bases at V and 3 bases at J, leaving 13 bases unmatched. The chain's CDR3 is CASSPVDRGVVTDTQYF. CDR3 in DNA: TGTGCCAGCAGTCCAGTCGACAGGGGAGTTGTGACAGATACGCAGTATTTT.

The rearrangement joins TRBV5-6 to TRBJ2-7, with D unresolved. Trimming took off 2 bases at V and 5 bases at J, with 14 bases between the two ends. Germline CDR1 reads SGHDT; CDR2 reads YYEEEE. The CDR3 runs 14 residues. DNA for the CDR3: TGTGCCAGCAGCTTAGAATTAAGGCTGAACGAGCAGTACTTC. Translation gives CASSLELRLNEQYF.

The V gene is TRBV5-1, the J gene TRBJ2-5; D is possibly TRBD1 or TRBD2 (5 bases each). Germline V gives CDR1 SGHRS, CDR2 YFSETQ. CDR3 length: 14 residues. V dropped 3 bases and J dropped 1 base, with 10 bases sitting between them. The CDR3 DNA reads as TGCGCCAGCAGCTGGGGGAGCGGCCAAGAGACCCAGTACTTC. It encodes CASSWGSGQETQYF. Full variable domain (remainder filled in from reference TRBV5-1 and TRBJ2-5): KAGVTQTPRYLIKTRGQQVTLSCSPISGHRSVSWYQQTPGQGLQFLFEYFSETQRNKGNFPGRFSGRQFSNSRSEMNVSTLELGDSALYLCASSWGSGQETQYFGPGTRLLVL.

CDR3 coding DNA: TGTGCCATCAGTGAGTCTGACTCTGCTGGAAACACCATATATTTT. It yields the protein CAISESDSAGNTIYF. The chain recombines TRBV10-3 with TRBJ1-3; D gene ambiguous. Trimming shortened V by 0 bases and J by 2 bases, and 8 bases separated the two germline ends. CDR1 is ENHRY and CDR2 is SYGVKD in the germline V gene. This CDR3 spans 15 amino acids.

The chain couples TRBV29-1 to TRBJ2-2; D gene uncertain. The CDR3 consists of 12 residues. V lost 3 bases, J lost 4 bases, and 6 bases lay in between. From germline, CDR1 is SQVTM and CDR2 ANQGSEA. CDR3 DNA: TGCAGCGTTGATTCAGCCACCGGGGAGCTGTTTTTT. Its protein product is CSVDSATGELFF.